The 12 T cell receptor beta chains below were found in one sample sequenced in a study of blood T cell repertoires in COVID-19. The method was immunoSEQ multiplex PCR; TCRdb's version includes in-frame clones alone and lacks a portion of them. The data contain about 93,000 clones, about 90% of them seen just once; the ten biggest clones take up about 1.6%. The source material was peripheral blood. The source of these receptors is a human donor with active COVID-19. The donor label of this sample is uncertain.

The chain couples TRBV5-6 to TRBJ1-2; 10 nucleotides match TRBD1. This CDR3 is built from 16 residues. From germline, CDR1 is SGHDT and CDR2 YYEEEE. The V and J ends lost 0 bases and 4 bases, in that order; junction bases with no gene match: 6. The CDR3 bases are TGTGCCAGCAGCTTGGTAGACAGGGGGCTGAGCTATGGCTACACCTTC. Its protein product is CASSLVDRGLSYGYTF.

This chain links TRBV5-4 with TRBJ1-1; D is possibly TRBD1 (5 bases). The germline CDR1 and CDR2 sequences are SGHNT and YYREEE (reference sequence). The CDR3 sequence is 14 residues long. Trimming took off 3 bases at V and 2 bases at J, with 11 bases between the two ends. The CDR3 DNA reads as TGTGCCAGCAGCTCACGTCAGGGAAACACTGAAGCTTTCTTT. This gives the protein CASSSRQGNTEAFF.

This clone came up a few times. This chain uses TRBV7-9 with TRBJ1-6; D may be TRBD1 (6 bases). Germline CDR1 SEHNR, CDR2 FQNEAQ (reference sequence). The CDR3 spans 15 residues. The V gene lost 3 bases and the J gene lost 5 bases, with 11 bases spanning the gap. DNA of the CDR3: TGTGCCAGCAGCTTCTCGGACAGTAATAATTCACCCCTCCACTTT. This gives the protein CASSFSDSNNSPLHF. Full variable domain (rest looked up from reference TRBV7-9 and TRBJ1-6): DTGVSQNPRHKITKRGQNVTFRCDPISEHNRLYWYRQTLGQGPEFLTYFQNEAQLEKSRLLSDRFSAERPKGSFSTLEIQRTEQGDSAMYLCASSFSDSNNSPLHFGNGTRLTVT.

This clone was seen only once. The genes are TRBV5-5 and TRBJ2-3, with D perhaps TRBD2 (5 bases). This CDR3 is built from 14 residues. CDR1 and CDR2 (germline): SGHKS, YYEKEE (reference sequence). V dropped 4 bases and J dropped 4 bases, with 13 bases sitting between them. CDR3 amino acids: CASSPHPGADTQYF. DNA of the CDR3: TGTGCCAGCAGCCCCCACCCCGGGGCAGATACGCAGTATTTT.

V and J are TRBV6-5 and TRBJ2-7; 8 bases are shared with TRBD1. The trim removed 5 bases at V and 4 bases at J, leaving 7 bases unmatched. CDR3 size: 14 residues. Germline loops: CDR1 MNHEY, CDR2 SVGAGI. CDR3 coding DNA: TGTGCCAGCAGTCCCGGGACAGGATTTTACGAGCAGTACTTC. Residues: CASSPGTGFYEQYF.

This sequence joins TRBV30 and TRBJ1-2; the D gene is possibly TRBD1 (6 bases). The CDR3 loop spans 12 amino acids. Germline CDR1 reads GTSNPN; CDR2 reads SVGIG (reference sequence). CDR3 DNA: TGTGCTTCCGGGGGGGCTAATGATGGCTACACCTTC. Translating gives CASGGANDGYTF. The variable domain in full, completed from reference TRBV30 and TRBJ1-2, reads SQTIHQWPATLVQPVGSPLSLECTVEGTSNPNLYWYRQAAGRGLQLLFYSVGIGQISSEVPQNLSASRPQDRQFILSSKKLLLSDSGFYLCASGGANDGYTFGSGTRLTVV.

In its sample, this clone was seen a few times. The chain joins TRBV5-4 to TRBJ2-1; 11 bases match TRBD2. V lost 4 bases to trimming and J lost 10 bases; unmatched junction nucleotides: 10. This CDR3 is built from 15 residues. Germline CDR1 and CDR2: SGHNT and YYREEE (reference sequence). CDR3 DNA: TGTGCCAGCAGCATGATGGGACTAGCGGTAGACGAGCAGTTCTTC. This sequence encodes CASSMMGLAVDEQFF.

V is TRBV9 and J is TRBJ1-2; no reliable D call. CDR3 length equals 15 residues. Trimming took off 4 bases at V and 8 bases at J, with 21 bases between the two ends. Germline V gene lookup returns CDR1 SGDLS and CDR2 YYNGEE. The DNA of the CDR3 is TGTGCCAGCAGCTCCCGGTTAGGGAGCAACTCGGGCTACACCTTC. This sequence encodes CASSSRLGSNSGYTF.

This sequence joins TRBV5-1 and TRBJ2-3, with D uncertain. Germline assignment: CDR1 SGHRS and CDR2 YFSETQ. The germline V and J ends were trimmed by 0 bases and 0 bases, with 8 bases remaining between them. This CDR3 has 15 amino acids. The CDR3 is CASSLEPQSTDTQYF. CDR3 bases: TGCGCCAGCAGCTTGGAACCCCAGAGCACAGATACGCAGTATTTT.

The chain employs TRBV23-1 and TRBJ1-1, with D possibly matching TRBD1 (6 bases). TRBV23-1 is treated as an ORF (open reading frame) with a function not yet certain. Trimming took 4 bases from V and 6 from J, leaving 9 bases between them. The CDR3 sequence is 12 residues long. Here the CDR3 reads CASSPAGAEAFF. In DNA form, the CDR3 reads TGCGCCAGCAGTCCGGCAGGGGCTGAAGCTTTCTTT.

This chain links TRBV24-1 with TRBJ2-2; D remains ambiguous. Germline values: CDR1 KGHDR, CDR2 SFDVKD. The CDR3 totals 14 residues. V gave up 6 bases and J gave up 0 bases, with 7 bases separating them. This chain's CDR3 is CATSPPSNTGELFF. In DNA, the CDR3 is TGTGCCACCAGTCCCCCCTCGAACACCGGGGAGCTGTTTTTT.

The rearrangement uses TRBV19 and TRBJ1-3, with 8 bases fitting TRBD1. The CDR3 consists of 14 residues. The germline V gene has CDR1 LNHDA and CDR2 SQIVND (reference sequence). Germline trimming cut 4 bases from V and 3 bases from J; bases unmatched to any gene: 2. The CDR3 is CASSTTGVGNTIYF. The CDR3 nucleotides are TGTGCCAGTAGTACGACAGGGGTTGGAAACACCATATATTTT.